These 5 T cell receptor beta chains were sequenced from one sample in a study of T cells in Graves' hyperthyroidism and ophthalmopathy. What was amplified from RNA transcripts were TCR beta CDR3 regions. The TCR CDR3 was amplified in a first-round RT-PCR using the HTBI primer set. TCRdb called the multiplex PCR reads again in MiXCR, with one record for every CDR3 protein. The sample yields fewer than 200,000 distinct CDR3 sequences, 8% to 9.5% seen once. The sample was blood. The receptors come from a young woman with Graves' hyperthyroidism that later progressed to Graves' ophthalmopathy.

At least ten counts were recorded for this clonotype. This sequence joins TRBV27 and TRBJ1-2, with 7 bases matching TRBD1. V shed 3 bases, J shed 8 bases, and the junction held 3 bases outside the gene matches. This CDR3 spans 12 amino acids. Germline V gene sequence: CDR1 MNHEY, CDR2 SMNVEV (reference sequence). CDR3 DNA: TGTGCCAGCAGTTTCAGGGGACAGGGCTACACCTTC. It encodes CASSFRGQGYTF.

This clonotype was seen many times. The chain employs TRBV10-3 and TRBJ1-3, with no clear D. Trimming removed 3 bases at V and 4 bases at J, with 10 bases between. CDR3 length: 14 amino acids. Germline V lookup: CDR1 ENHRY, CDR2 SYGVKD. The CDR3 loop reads CAISDGSTGNTIYF. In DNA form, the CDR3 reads TGTGCCATCAGTGACGGAAGTACCGGAAACACCATATATTTT.

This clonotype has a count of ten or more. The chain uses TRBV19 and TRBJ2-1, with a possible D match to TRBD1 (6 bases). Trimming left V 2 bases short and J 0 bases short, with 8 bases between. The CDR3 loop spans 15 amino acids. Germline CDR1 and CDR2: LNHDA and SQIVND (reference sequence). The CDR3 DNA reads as TGTGCCAGTAGTATAACAGGGAGCTCCTACAATGAGCAGTTCTTC. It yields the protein CASSITGSSYNEQFF.

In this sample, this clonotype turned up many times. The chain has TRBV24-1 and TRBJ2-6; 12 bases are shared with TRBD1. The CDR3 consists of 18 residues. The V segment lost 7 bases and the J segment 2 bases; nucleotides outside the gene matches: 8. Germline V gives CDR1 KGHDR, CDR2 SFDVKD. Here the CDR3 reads CATSPAGTGGTGANVLTF. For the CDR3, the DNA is TGTGCCACCAGCCCCGCGGGGACAGGGGGCACTGGGGCCAACGTCCTGACTTTC.

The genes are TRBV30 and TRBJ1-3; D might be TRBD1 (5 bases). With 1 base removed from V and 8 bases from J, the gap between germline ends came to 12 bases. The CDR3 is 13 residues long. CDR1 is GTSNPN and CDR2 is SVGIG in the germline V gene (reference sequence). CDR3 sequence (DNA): TGTGCCTGGAGTGCGGGACCGCCGGACACCATATATTTT. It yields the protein CAWSAGPPDTIYF.